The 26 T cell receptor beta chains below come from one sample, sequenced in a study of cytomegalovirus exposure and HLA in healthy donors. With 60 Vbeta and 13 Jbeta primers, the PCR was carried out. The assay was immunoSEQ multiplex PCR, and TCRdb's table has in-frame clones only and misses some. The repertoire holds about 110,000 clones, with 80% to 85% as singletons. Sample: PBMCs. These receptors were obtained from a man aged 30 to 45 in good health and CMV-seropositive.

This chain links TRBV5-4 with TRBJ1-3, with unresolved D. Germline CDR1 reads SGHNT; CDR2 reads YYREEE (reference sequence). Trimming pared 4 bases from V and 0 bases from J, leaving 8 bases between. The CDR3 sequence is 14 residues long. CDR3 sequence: CASSPGLSGNTIYF. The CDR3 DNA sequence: TGTGCCAGCAGCCCAGGACTCTCTGGAAACACCATATATTTT.

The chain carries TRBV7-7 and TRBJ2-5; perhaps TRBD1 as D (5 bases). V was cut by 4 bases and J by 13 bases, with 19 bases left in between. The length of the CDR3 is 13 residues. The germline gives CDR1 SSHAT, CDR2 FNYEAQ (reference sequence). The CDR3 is CASSCHKPGSGYF. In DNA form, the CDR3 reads TGTGCCAGCAGCTGCCATAAACCAGGGTCTGGGTACTTC.

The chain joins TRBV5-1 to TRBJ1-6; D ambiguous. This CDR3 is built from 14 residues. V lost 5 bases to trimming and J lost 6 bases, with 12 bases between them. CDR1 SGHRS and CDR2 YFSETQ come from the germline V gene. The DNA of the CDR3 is TGCGCCAGCAGTTGGGAGGGAGGTAATTCACCCCTCCACTTT. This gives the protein CASSWEGGNSPLHF. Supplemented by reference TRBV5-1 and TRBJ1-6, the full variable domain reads KAGVTQTPRYLIKTRGQQVTLSCSPISGHRSVSWYQQTPGQGLQFLFEYFSETQRNKGNFPGRFSGRQFSNSRSEMNVSTLELGDSALYLCASSWEGGNSPLHFGNGTRLTVT.

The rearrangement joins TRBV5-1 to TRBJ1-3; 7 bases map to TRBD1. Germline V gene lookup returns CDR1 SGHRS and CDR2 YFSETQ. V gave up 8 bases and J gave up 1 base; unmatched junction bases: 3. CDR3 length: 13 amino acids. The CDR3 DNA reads TGCGCCAGTAGGGACAGTTCTGGAAACACCATATATTTT. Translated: CASRDSSGNTIYF.

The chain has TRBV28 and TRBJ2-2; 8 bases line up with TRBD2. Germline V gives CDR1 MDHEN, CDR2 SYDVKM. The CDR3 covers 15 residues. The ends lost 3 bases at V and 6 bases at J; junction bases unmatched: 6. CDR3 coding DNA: TGTGCCAGCAGTTTTTCACGGGAGGGGGCCGGGGAGCTGTTTTTT. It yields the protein CASSFSREGAGELFF. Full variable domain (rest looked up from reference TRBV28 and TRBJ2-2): DVKVTQSSRYLVKRTGEKVFLECVQDMDHENMFWYRQDPGLGLRLIYFSYDVKMKEKGDIPEGYSVSREKKERFSLILESASTNQTSMYLCASSFSREGAGELFFGEGSRLTVL.

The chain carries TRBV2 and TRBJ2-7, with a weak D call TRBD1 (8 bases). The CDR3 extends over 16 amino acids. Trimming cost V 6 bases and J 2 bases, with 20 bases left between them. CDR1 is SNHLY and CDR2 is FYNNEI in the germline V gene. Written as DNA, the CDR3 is TGTGCCAGCAGACAAACCGGGGGGACAGGCCCCTACGAGCAGTACTTC. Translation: CASRQTGGTGPYEQYF.

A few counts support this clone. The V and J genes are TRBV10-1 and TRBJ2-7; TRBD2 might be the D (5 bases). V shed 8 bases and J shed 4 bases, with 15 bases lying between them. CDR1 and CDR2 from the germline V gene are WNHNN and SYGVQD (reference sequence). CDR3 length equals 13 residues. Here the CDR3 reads CASPSRASYEQYF. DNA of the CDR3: TGCGCCAGCCCTAGCCGCGCCAGTTACGAGCAGTACTTC.

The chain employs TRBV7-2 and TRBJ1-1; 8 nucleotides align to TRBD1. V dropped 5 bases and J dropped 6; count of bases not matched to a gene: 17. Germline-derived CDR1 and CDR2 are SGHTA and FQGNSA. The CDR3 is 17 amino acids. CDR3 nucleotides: TGTGCCAGCAGCCCAAGACAGGGGACTTCGCGCTGGGCTGAAGCTTTCTTT. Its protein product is CASSPRQGTSRWAEAFF.

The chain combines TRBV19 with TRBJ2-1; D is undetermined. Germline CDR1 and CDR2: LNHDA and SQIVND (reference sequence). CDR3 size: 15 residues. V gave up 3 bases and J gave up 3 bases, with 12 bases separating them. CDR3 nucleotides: TGTGCCAGTAGTATGGGTCTTCAGGTCTACAATGAGCAGTTCTTC. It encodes CASSMGLQVYNEQFF.

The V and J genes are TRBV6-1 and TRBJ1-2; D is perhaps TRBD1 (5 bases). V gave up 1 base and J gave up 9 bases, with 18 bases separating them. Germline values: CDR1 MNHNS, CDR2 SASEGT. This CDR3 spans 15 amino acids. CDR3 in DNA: TGTGCCAGCAGTGAAGGATTTTGGGATGGGACTAGCTACACCTTC. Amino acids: CASSEGFWDGTSYTF.

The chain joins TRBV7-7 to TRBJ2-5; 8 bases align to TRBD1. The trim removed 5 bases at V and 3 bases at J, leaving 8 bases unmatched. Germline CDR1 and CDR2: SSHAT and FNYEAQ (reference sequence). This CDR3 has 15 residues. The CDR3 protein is CASSPQPTGEETQYF. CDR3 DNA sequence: TGTGCCAGCAGCCCCCAACCGACAGGGGAAGAGACCCAGTACTTC. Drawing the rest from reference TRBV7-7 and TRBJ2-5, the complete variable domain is GAGVSQSPRYKVTKRGQDVTLRCDPISSHATLYWYQQALGQGPEFLTYFNYEAQPDKSGLPSDRFSAERPEGSISTLTIQRTEQRDSAMYRCASSPQPTGEETQYFGPGTRLLVL.

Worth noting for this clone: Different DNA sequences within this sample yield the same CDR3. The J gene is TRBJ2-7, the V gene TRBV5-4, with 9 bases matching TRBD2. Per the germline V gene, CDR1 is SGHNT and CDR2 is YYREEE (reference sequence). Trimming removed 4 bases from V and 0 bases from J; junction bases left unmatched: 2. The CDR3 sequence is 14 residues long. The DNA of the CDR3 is TGTGCCAGCAGCAGTAGCGGGAGCTCCTACGAGCAGTACGTC. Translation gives CASSSSGSSYEQYV.

The CDR3 loop is CASSEGTWGGTEAFF. The CDR3 region has the DNA TGCGCCAGCAGTGAGGGAACCTGGGGAGGCACTGAAGCTTTCTTT. The chain couples TRBV10-2 to TRBJ1-1, with unresolved D. The CDR3 consists of 15 residues. Germline V gene lookup returns CDR1 WSHSY and CDR2 SAAADI. The germline V and J ends were trimmed by 2 bases and 4 bases, with 14 bases remaining between them.

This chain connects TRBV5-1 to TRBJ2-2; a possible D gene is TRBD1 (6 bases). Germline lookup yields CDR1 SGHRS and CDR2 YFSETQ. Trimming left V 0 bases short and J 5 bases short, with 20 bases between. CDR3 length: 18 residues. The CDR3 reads CASSLAFRTAIGTGELFF. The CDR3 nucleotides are TGCGCCAGCAGCTTGGCCTTTCGGACAGCGATTGGGACCGGGGAGCTGTTTTTT.

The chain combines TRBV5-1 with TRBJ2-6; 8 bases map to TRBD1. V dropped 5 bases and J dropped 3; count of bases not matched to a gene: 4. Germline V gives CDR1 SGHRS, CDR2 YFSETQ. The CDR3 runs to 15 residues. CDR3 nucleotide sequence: TGCGCCAGCAGGTTCGGGACAGGTGGGGCCAACGTCCTGACTTTC. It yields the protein CASRFGTGGANVLTF.

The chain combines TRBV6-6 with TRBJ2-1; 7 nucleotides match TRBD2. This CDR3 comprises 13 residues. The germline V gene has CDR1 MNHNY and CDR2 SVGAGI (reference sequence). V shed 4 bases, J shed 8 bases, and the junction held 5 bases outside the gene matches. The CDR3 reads CASSSDREDEQFF. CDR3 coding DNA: TGTGCCAGCAGTTCCGACCGGGAGGATGAGCAGTTCTTC.

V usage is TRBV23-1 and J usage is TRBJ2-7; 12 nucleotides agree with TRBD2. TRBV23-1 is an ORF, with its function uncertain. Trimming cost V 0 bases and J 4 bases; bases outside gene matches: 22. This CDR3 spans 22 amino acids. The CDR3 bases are TGCGCCAGCAGTCAATCAGACCCTCTGGGACTAGCGGGCCGTCCCAGATGTTACGAGCAGTACGTC. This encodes CASSQSDPLGLAGRPRCYEQYV.

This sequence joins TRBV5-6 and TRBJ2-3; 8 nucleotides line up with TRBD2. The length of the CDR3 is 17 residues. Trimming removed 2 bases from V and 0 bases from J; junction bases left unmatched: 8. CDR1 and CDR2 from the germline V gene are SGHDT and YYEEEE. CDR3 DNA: TGTGCCAGCAGCTTAGCGGGAGCGACCTCGAGCACAGATACGCAGTATTTT. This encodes CASSLAGATSSTDTQYF.

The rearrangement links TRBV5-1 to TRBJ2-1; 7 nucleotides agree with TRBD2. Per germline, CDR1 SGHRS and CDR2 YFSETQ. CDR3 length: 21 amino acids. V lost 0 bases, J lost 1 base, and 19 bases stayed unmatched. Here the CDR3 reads CASSLGNLNSAGRWSYNEQFF. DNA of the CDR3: TGCGCCAGCAGCTTGGGCAACTTAAACTCCGCCGGGAGGTGGTCCTACAATGAGCAGTTCTTC. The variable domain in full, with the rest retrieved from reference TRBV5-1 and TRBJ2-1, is KAGVTQTPRYLIKTRGQQVTLSCSPISGHRSVSWYQQTPGQGLQFLFEYFSETQRNKGNFPGRFSGRQFSNSRSEMNVSTLELGDSALYLCASSLGNLNSAGRWSYNEQFFGPGTRLTVL.

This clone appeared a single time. The CDR3 DNA is TGCGCCAGCAGCTTGATTCCTCGAGTGGTCGCCGGGGAGCTGTTTTTT. Translated, it gives CASSLIPRVVAGELFF. This chain uses TRBV5-1 with TRBJ2-2; D not certain. Trimming removed 1 base from V and 6 bases from J, with 16 bases in between. The germline V gene encodes CDR1 SGHRS and CDR2 YFSETQ. The CDR3 has 16 residues.

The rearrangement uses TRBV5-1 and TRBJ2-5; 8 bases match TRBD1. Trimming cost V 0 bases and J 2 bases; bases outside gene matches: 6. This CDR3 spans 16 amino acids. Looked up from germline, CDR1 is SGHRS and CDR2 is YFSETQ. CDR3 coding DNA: TGCGCCAGCAGCTTGGAATGGACAGGGAGGCAAGAGACCCAGTACTTC. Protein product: CASSLEWTGRQETQYF.

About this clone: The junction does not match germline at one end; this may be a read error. The CDR3 sequence is CASSQIRTDAQYF. The CDR3 coding sequence is TGCGCCAGCAGCCAGATTCGAACAGATGCGCAGTATTTT. The chain links TRBV4-1 to TRBJ2-3; D is undetermined. Germline values: CDR1 MGHRA, CDR2 YSYEKL. This CDR3 is built from 13 residues.

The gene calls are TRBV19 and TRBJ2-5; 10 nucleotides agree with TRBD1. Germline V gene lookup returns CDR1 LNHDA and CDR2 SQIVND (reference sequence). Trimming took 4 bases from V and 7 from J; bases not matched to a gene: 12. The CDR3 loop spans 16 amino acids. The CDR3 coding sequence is TGTGCCAGTAGTAATCCTCCGGGACAGGGGTTCGGGACCCAGTACTTC. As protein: CASSNPPGQGFGTQYF.

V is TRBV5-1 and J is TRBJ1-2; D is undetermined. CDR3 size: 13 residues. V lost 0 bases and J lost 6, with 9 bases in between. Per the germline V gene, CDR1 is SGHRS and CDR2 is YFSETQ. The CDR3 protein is CASSLVGGNGYTF. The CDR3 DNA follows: TGCGCCAGCAGCTTGGTAGGAGGGAATGGCTACACCTTC.

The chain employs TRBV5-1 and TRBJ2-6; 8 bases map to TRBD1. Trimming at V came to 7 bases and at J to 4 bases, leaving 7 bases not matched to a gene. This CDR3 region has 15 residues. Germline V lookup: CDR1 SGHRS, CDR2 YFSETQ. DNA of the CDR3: TGCGCCAGCGGTGACCAGGGGGCCGGGGCCAACGTCCTGACTTTC. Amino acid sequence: CASGDQGAGANVLTF.

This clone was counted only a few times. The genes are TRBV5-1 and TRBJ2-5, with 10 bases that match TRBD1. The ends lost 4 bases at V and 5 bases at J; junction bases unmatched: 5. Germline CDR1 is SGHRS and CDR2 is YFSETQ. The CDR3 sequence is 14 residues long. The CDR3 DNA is TGCGCCAGCAGCGCCGGGACAGGGGACGAGACCCAGTACTTC. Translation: CASSAGTGDETQYF.